The next 9 T cell receptor beta chains were all read from a single sample in a study of blood T cell repertoires in COVID-19. The assay was immunoSEQ multiplex PCR, and TCRdb's table has in-frame clones only and misses some. The sample includes tens of thousands of clones, over 75% of them seen just once. Sequencing was carried out using peripheral blood. The receptors here all came from a woman at least 80 years old with COVID-19, enrolled during active disease.

The chain couples TRBV5-1 to TRBJ2-1; 9 bases map to TRBD2. The V and J ends lost 2 bases and 9 bases, in that order; junction bases with no gene match: 12. Germline V gene data show CDR1 as SGHRS and CDR2 as YFSETQ. The CDR3 contains 16 residues. The CDR3 sequence: CASSFRSGGLVGEQFF. CDR3 bases: TGCGCCAGCAGCTTTAGGAGCGGGGGGCTGGTTGGTGAGCAGTTCTTC. Full variable domain (outside the CDR3, taken from reference TRBV5-1 and TRBJ2-1): KAGVTQTPRYLIKTRGQQVTLSCSPISGHRSVSWYQQTPGQGLQFLFEYFSETQRNKGNFPGRFSGRQFSNSRSEMNVSTLELGDSALYLCASSFRSGGLVGEQFFGPGTRLTVL.

As to this clone: The germline gene is not matched at one end of the junction; a read error may be the cause. V gene TRBV2 combines with J gene TRBJ2-7, with D possibly TRBD2 on 6 matching bases. Per germline, CDR1 SNHLY and CDR2 FYNNEI. The CDR3 totals 12 residues. CDR3 in amino acids: CASSEEGYGQYF. DNA for the CDR3: TGTGCCAGCAGTGAGGAGGGTTACGGGCAGTACTTC.

This chain links TRBV11-2 with TRBJ1-6, with D perhaps TRBD1 (6 bases). Germline assignment: CDR1 SGHAT and CDR2 FQNNGV. V lost 7 bases to trimming and J lost 4 bases, with 11 bases between them. This CDR3 is built from 14 residues. Here the CDR3 DNA reads TGTGCCAGCACTTACGGGACATATAATTCACCCCTCCACTTT. Encoded protein: CASTYGTYNSPLHF.

The V call is TRBV18, the J call TRBJ1-6; 8 bases are shared with TRBD1. Unmatched junction bases numbered 2, after V lost 1 base and J lost 6 bases. The CDR3 has 15 residues. The germline gives CDR1 KGHSH, CDR2 LQKENI. Here the CDR3 reads CASSPRTGSNSPLHF. The DNA of the CDR3 is TGTGCCAGCTCACCACGGACAGGGTCTAATTCACCCCTCCACTTT.

This clone was counted a few times. The genes are TRBV27 and TRBJ1-6, with 9 bases identical to TRBD1. Germline V gene sequence: CDR1 MNHEY, CDR2 SMNVEV (reference sequence). J lost 6 bases, V lost 6 bases, and 6 bases had no gene match. The CDR3 is 15 amino acids. CDR3 loop: CASRGQGSINSPLHF. The CDR3, as DNA: TGTGCCAGCAGGGGACAGGGTTCTATTAATTCACCCCTCCACTTT.

This clone was detected once. This chain joins TRBV5-4 and TRBJ2-2, with a weak D call TRBD2 (5 bases). Germline CDR1 reads SGHNT; CDR2 reads YYREEE (reference sequence). The CDR3 length is 15 residues. V was pared by 4 bases and J by 0 bases, with 10 bases between. CDR3 nucleotide sequence: TGTGCCAGCAGCCTAAGCGGAACGAACACCGGGGAGCTGTTTTTT. Translating gives CASSLSGTNTGELFF.

The chain has TRBV19 and TRBJ2-5; the D gene is possibly TRBD1 (6 bases). Trimming took 0 bases from V and 5 from J, leaving 13 bases between them. The CDR3 is 15 amino acids. The germline gives CDR1 LNHDA, CDR2 SQIVND (reference sequence). The chain's CDR3 is CASSIDLQGWETQYF. The CDR3 coding sequence is TGTGCCAGTAGTATAGATCTGCAGGGGTGGGAGACCCAGTACTTC. Filled out from reference TRBV19 and TRBJ2-5, the complete variable domain reads DGGITQSPKYLFRKEGQNVTLSCEQNLNHDAMYWYRQDPGQGLRLIYYSQIVNDFQKGDIAEGYSVSREKKESFPLTVTSAQKNPTAFYLCASSIDLQGWETQYFGPGTRLLVL.

This chain joins TRBV7-2 and TRBJ1-3; D is possibly TRBD1 (5 bases). Germline CDR1 and CDR2: SGHTA and FQGNSA. The CDR3 sequence is 16 residues long. V was cut by 2 bases and J by 0 bases, with 11 bases left in between. CDR3 residues: CASSLMRGSSGNTIYF. CDR3 in DNA: TGTGCCAGCAGCTTAATGCGGGGGAGCTCTGGAAACACCATATATTTT.

The chain has TRBV18 and TRBJ2-7; 7 positions agree with TRBD1. After removal of 4 bases from V and 6 bases from J, the junction contained 6 bases not matched to a gene. The germline V gene encodes CDR1 KGHSH and CDR2 LQKENI. The CDR3 sequence is 13 residues long. The CDR3 here is CASSLNRDSEQYF. The CDR3 DNA follows: TGTGCCAGCTCACTTAACAGGGACAGCGAGCAGTACTTC.